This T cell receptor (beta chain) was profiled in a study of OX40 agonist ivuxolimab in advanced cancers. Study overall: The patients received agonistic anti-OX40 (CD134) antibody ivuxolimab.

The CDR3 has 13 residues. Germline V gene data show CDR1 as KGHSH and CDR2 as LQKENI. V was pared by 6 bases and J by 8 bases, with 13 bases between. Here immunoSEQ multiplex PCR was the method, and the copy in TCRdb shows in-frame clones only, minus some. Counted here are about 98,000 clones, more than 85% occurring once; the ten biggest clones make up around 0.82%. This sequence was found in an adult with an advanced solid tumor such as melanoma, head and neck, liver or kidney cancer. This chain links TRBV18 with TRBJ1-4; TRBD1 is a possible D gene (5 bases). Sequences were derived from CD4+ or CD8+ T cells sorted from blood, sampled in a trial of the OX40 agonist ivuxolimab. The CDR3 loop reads CASSLSGGEKLFF. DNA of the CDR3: TGTGCCAGCTCCCTGTCGGGGGGAGAAAAACTGTTTTTT.